The entry below gives a single T cell receptor (beta chain) sequence along with its context. CDR3 size: 14 residues. Per the germline V gene, CDR1 is GTSNPN and CDR2 is SVGIG (reference sequence). V shed 4 bases and J shed 0 bases, with 12 bases lying between them. These data come from a study of blood T cell repertoires in COVID-19. Whole-study context: Acute and convalescent COVID-19 specimens originated in the United States, Italy and Spain.

Authors' methods: The authors estimated nucleated cell counts from reference gene primer amplification. The repertoire was sequenced with immunoSEQ multiplex PCR; TCRdb's copy has only in-frame clones and lacks some. V and J calls and clone size follow that table, whereas D and trimming were derived from the DNA. The data contain 300,000 to 500,000 clones, roughly 90% of them singletons. The specimen was PBMCs or T cells enriched from blood (not recorded which). The sequence derives from a woman in her 30s with acute COVID-19. The chain recombines TRBV30 with TRBJ1-1, with D perhaps TRBD1 (6 bases). The CDR3 DNA reads TGTGCCTGGAAGACGACAGGATTGAACACTGAAGCTTTCTTT. It is translated as CAWKTTGLNTEAFF. Variable domain in full (rest from reference TRBV30 and TRBJ1-1): SQTIHQWPATLVQPVGSPLSLECTVEGTSNPNLYWYRQAAGRGLQLLFYSVGIGQISSEVPQNLSASRPQDRQFILSSKKLLLSDSGFYLCAWKTTGLNTEAFFGQGTRLTVV.